This TCR beta chain derives from a study of cytotoxic CD8 clonotypes in ibrutinib-treated CLL (TCRdb year 2021). With respect to the entire study: The cohort included around 16 treatment-naive and approximately eleven relapsed/refractory patients; some 18 were IGHV unmutated. Partial responses were observed in about 25 patients and complete responses in 2; after a median follow-up of 68 months, remission was maintained in 15 or so patients and progression was observed in around twelve. Response samples were obtained after a median of around 11 months of treatment, with a range of about 6 to 36 months. On average, each sample yielded around 270,000 productive templates and under 95,000 productive rearrangements. Longitudinal samples were obtainable from about 30% of the 86 participants in the trial. Cryopreserved peripheral blood mononuclear cells were collected before treatment, at response, and at either disease progression or sustained remission. Patients were still on ibrutinib when every remission and progressive disease sample was collected.

The CDR3 has 16 amino acids, counting the end cysteine and phenylalanine. Only the CDR3 portion is preserved as DNA: 48 bases, with reading frame beginning at the first base. V is reduced by 0 bases and J by 0 bases, leaving a spacing of 10 bases between them. Reading the germline V gene (reference sequence) gives CDR1 SGHKS and CDR2 YYEKEE. A MiSeq instrument was used for deep resolution sequencing, which targeted depths ranging from 1 in 1 million up to 1 in 200,000 T cells, with coverage averaging 10x for each clonotype. TCR beta libraries were generated with the immunoSEQ hsTCRB Kit. Regarding the original processing steps: ImmunoSEQ Data Assistant and ImmunoSEQ Analyzer were used for data analysis, and V, D and J genes were assigned according to IMGT definitions. Clonality, which ranges from 0 to 1, was calculated by subtracting the normalized Shannon entropy of productive rearrangement frequencies from one. Only overrepresented clonotypes making up at least 0.05% of the repertoire of each patient were included in the public clonotype analysis. About a dozen repertoires from age-matched healthy donors, obtained from immuneACCESS, served as clonality controls. TCRdb carries this immuneACCESS record with in-frame sequences only. Its versions omit some clonotypes, under half of them owing to an unresolved V gene in the studies checked, with the rest unexplained. The V and J calls and clone size come from that table; D and trimming were worked out from the DNA. The sample records over 140,000 clones, around 81% of which are singletons. The top ten clones comprise 7.5% to 8% of the sample.

General study outcomes and caveats: Sampling times were not matched between sustained-remission and progressing patients, and lymph node repertoires were not studied. Baseline clonality exceeded that of age-matched healthy donors and correlated strongly with circulating CD8+ T-cell counts. At ibrutinib response clonality went up, during sustained remission it held steady, and at progression it dropped back toward baseline. Public clonotypes were found to be uncommon and were observed to contract or remain stable during treatment; the increase in clonality was shown to reflect expansion of private clonotypes at ibrutinib response.

Regarding this clone: No cognate antigen has been identified for it. No qualities accompany the bases; no much larger clone lies one base away.

For TCR beta library preparation, roughly 2.1 micrograms of genomic DNA were isolated from cryopreserved PBMCs. High-throughput TCR beta sequencing was performed on longitudinal blood samples from CLL patients receiving ibrutinib monotherapy. The patients took part in an open-label, single-center phase 2 trial of ibrutinib monotherapy. The source of this sequence is a human donor with chronic lymphocytic leukemia. Recombination linked TRBV5-5 to TRBJ1-3, with the D segment identity uncertain. The sequencing used PBMCs, collected after 36 months of ibrutinib treatment. The CDR3 sequence is CASSLAASPSGNTIYF. In nucleotide form, the sequence is TGTGCCAGCAGCTTGGCAGCCTCCCCCTCTGGAAACACCATATATTTT.